This TCR beta chain is from a study of blood T cell repertoires in COVID-19. For the study at large: Samples of COVID-19 (acute and convalescent) were obtained from the United States, Italy and Spain. Nucleic acid was either cDNA or gDNA, and it came from T cells, B-cell-depleted T cells, or PBMCs.

Original processing notes: Quantification of nucleated cells was approximated via reference gene primer amplification. Using immunoSEQ multiplex PCR, the repertoire was profiled, and TCRdb retains in-frame clones only, with some absent. V and J calls plus clone size are reproduced from that table; the DNA served to infer D and trimming. The sample holds approximately 190,000 clones, 75% to 90% seen once. Sample: peripheral blood. The clonotype comes from a woman aged 40 to 50 with acute or convalescent COVID-19.

The CDR3 bases are TGTGCCAGCAGCTTATCTCCCGGGGAGCTGTTTTTT. Translated: CASSLSPGELFF. The gene calls are TRBV5-6 and TRBJ2-2; D gene unclear. Germline lookup yields CDR1 SGHDT and CDR2 YYEEEE. This CDR3 is 12 amino acids long. The V gene lost 2 bases and the J gene lost 6 bases, with 5 bases spanning the gap.